Sequencing of this T cell receptor beta chain was carried out in a study of early T cells in non-severe SARS-CoV-2 infection. Study in general: Whole-blood bulk RNA, unsorted, was sequenced, and chains were unpaired. Broader study findings: VDJdb-based matching was biased toward anti-spike CD8 responses and missed private and CD4 specificities.

Tagging with unique molecular identifiers was applied to individual cDNA molecules. Via MiXCR, TCRdb re-called the 5' RACE reads, giving one row per CDR3 protein. The sample includes 100,000 to 130,000 distinct CDR3 sequences, about 12% of them seen just once. Concerning this clonotype itself: As yet, its antigen is unknown.

Sequencing was carried out using whole blood. This TCR was sampled from an adult who was a healthcare worker with PCR-confirmed SARS-CoV-2 infection or an uninfected control (not recorded which).

CDR3 region: CSAGRENTEAFF. DNA for the CDR3: TGCAGCGCAGGACGCGAGAACACTGAAGCTTTCTTT. The rearrangement links TRBV29-1 to TRBJ1-1; the D is unclear. The germline CDR1 and CDR2 sequences are SQVTM and ANQGSEA. Trimming took off 7 bases at V and 1 base at J, with 10 bases between the two ends. There are 12 residues in the CDR3.